This TCR beta chain came from a study of patients and donors after allogeneic stem cell transplantation (dated by TCRdb to 2020 to 2021). A remark on this clonotype: Its target antigen remains unknown. No base qualities exist here, and no much larger clone lies one base off it.

The CDR3 has 15 amino acids, counting the end cysteine and phenylalanine. Only the CDR3 DNA is retained, 45 bases long and in frame from the first base. CDR1 and CDR2 (SGHRS, YFSETQ) derive from the germline V gene. Germline trimming amounts to 5 bases on V and 2 bases on J, with 6 as the count of junction bases outside the gene matches. Receptor amplification or capture employed RT-PCR. The sequencer was a NextSeq 550. Clones were called with MiXCR by TCRdb after fastp trimmed the public reads at Q25, and only in-frame beta chains were retained. Each entry merges the rows of one CDR3 protein and shows their most common DNA and genes. Recorded for this sample are around 170,000 distinct CDR3 sequences; about 24% of them occurred a single time. Clones ranked in the top ten supply about 24% of the sample.

The chain was built from TRBV5-1 and TRBJ2-7, and 11 junction bases match TRBD1. This receptor was identified in a human donor who was either an allogeneic HSCT recipient or a stem cell or donor lymphocyte infusion donor (not recorded which). It is not recorded whose cells these are; they may come from a transplant donor. The sequencing input was blood, either unsorted or a sorted T cell fraction (not recorded which). The CDR3 loop reads CASSPTGQGAYEQYF. At the DNA level, the sequence is TGCGCCAGCAGTCCAACGGGACAGGGGGCCTACGAGCAGTACTTC.